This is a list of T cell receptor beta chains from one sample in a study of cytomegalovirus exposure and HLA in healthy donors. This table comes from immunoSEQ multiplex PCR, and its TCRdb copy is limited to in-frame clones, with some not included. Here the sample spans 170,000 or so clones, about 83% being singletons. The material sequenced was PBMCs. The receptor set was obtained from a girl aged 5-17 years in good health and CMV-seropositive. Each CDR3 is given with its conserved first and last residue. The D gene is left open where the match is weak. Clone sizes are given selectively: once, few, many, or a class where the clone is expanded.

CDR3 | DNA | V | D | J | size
CASSLSDAGTGSIFGSYEQYF | TGTGCCAGCAGTTTATCAGACGCCGGGACAGGGTCTATTTTTGGGTCCTACGAGCAGTACTTC | TRBV27 | TRBD1 | TRBJ2-7 | NA
CSVRNRGYSEQYF | TGCAGCGTACGAAACAGGGGGTACAGCGAGCAGTACTTC | TRBV29-1 | TRBD1 | TRBJ2-7 | NA
CASSPTGPSSYEQYF | TGTGCCAGCTCACCAACAGGGCCATCCTCCTACGAGCAGTACTTC | TRBV18 | NA | TRBJ2-7 | NA
CATSAPGEAFF | TGTGCCACCAGCGCCCCCGGGGAAGCTTTCTTT | TRBV15 | NA | TRBJ1-1 | NA
CASSIGTGSYEQYF | TGTGCCAGCAGCATAGGGACAGGGAGCTACGAGCAGTACTTC | TRBV5-4 | TRBD1 | TRBJ2-7 | NA
CASSYAGAGDYGYTF | TGTGCCAGCAGCTATGCGGGGGCAGGTGACTATGGCTACACCTTC | TRBV5-4 | NA | TRBJ1-2 | NA
CASRGTGGPTEAFF | TGTGCCAGCAGGGGGACAGGGGGTCCCACTGAAGCTTTCTTT | TRBV6-1 | TRBD1 | TRBJ1-1 | NA
CSIWGADTQYF | TGCAGCATATGGGGGGCAGATACGCAGTATTTT | TRBV20-1 | NA | TRBJ2-3 | once
CASSSGGQEAFF | TGTGCCAGCAGTAGCGGGGGGCAGGAAGCTTTCTTT | TRBV7-9 | NA | TRBJ1-1 | NA
CARSSDRGHTDTQYF | TGTGCCAGAAGCTCAGACAGGGGGCACACAGATACGCAGTATTTT | TRBV5-3 | TRBD1 | TRBJ2-3 | NA
CASSDRDKAFF | TGTGCCAGTTCGGACCGGGACAAAGCTTTCTTT | TRBV7-9 | NA | TRBJ1-1 | NA
CASGLVKRPAPRQGLMNTEAFF | TGTGCTAGTGGTTTGGTAAAGCGGCCGGCTCCTCGACAGGGCCTAATGAACACTGAAGCTTTCTTT | TRBV12-5 | TRBD1 | TRBJ1-1 | NA
CAWSKTVLGNQPQHF | TGTGCCTGGAGTAAGACAGTCCTTGGCAATCAGCCCCAGCATTTT | TRBV30 | NA | TRBJ1-5 | few
CASSTGTGTQPQHF | TGTGCCAGTAGTACCGGGACAGGGACTCAGCCCCAGCATTTT | TRBV19 | TRBD1 | TRBJ1-5 | NA
CASSAPGGTGGYEQYF | TGCGCCAGCAGCGCCCCAGGGGGGACAGGGGGCTACGAGCAGTACTTC | TRBV5-1 | TRBD1 | TRBJ2-7 | NA
CASSREAGNYEQYF | TGTGCCAGCAGCCGAGAGGCGGGGAATTACGAGCAGTACTTC | TRBV7-8 | NA | TRBJ2-7 | NA
CSAKTAWEQYF | TGCAGTGCCAAAACTGCGTGGGAGCAGTACTTC | TRBV20-1 | NA | TRBJ2-7 | NA
CASSQVDRGGPDTQYF | TGTGCCAGCAGCCAAGTGGATCGGGGGGGCCCGGATACGCAGTATTTT | TRBV14 | TRBD2 | TRBJ2-3 | NA
CASSIARQGESTDTQYF | TGCGCCAGCAGCATCGCCCGACAGGGGGAAAGCACAGATACGCAGTATTTT | TRBV5-1 | TRBD1 | TRBJ2-3 | NA
CASRRDSSNQPQHF | TGTGCCAGCAGGCGGGACAGCAGCAATCAGCCCCAGCATTTT | TRBV28 | TRBD1 | TRBJ1-5 | NA
CASSKSQGDGGELFF | TGTGCCAGCTCAAAAAGTCAGGGGGACGGCGGGGAGCTGTTTTTT | TRBV18 | TRBD1 | TRBJ2-2 | NA
CATSTGKVTEAFF | TGTGCCACGTCGACAGGGAAGGTCACTGAAGCTTTCTTT | TRBV10-3 | TRBD1 | TRBJ1-1 | few
CASSQERRGDEQYF | TGTGCCAGCAGCCAAGAAAGGCGCGGGGACGAGCAGTACTTC | TRBV4-2 | NA | TRBJ2-7 | NA
CASKADRGDSSPLHF | TGTGCCAGCAAGGCGGACAGGGGGGACAGTTCACCCCTCCACTTT | TRBV6-5 | TRBD1 | TRBJ1-6 | NA
CASSRSGLDEQFF | TGTGCCAGCTCACGTTCGGGGTTGGATGAGCAGTTCTTC | TRBV18 | NA | TRBJ2-1 | once
CASSERGGNQPQHF | TGTGCCAGCAGTGAAAGGGGTGGCAATCAGCCCCAGCATTTT | TRBV6-1 | NA | TRBJ1-5 | NA
CASGLATPRGETQYF | TGTGCTAGTGGTTTGGCGACACCTCGGGGAGAGACCCAGTACTTC | TRBV12-5 | NA | TRBJ2-5 | few
CASSIPGQDYGYTF | TGTGCCAGCAGCATACCGGGACAAGACTATGGCTACACCTTC | TRBV5-5 | NA | TRBJ1-2 | NA